Listed below are T cell receptor beta chains from one sample, sequenced in a study of blood T cell repertoires in COVID-19. TCRdb keeps only in-frame clones here, not all; method: immunoSEQ multiplex PCR. The sample carries 150,000 to 200,000 clones, 87% recorded once. Sequencing input: peripheral blood. Receptor source: a woman aged 70 to 79 with COVID-19, enrolled during active disease. Each CDR3 is given with its conserved first and last residue. The order of the fields is D gene, clone size, V gene, J gene, CDR3 protein, CDR3 DNA. A D gene is named only where the DNA matches it firmly. Rows give clone size only sometimes, using once, few, many, or a class for an expanded clone.

>TRBD1|-|TRBV3-1/TRBV3-2|TRBJ1-5
CASSQGPGQTIAQHF
TGTGCCAGCAGCCAAGGCCCGGGACAGACCATCGCCCAGCATTTT
>-|-|TRBV6-2/TRBV6-3|TRBJ2-1
CASSYTGEQFF
TGTGCCAGCAGTTACACCGGTGAGCAGTTCTTC
>-|few|TRBV5-1|TRBJ2-2
CASSLTAATGELFF
TGCGCCAGCAGCTTGACAGCAGCCACCGGGGAGCTGTTTTTT
>-|once|TRBV9|TRBJ2-2
CASSVGGQLNTGELFF
TGTGCCAGCAGCGTAGGCGGACAGTTAAACACCGGGGAGCTGTTTTTT
>-|once|TRBV4-1|TRBJ2-3
CASSQDSVPDTQYF
TGCGCCAGCAGCCAAGATTCCGTCCCAGATACGCAGTATTTT
>-|-|TRBV5-6|TRBJ2-1
CASSWDFDPNEQFF
TGTGCCAGCAGTTGGGACTTCGACCCCAATGAGCAGTTCTTC
>TRBD2|once|TRBV5-6|TRBJ2-1
CASSSRTSGSYNEQFF
TGTGCCAGCAGCTCCCGGACTAGCGGGAGTTACAATGAGCAGTTCTTC
>-|-|TRBV7-9|TRBJ1-2
CASSLVEVNYGYTF
TGTGCCAGCAGCTTAGTTGAGGTTAACTATGGCTACACCTTC
>-|-|TRBV6-4|TRBJ2-3
CASSLEEGDTQYF
TGTGCCAGCAGTCTGGAGGAGGGGGATACGCAGTATTTT
>TRBD2|-|TRBV6-6|TRBJ2-1
CASGAGGPYNEQFF
TGTGCCAGCGGAGCGGGAGGACCCTACAATGAGCAGTTCTTC
>-|-|TRBV4-3|TRBJ1-6
CASRLESYNSPLHF
TGCGCCAGCAGACTAGAGAGTTATAATTCACCCCTCCACTTT
>-|-|TRBV19|TRBJ1-5
CASSIAGGNQPQHF
TGTGCCAGTAGTATCGCGGGGGGCAATCAGCCCCAGCATTTT
>TRBD2|-|TRBV4-3|TRBJ2-7
CASSQDYGLAGDEQYF
TGCGCCAGCAGCCAAGACTACGGACTAGCGGGAGACGAGCAGTACTTC
>TRBD2|-|TRBV7-9|TRBJ2-3
CASLQSVGGGTDTQYF
TGTGCCAGCCTCCAATCAGTGGGAGGGGGCACAGATACGCAGTATTTT
>-|-|TRBV28|TRBJ1-6
CASSKYPPLGHFEVSPLHF
TGTGCCAGCAGTAAATACCCCCCCCTGGGACACTTCGAAGTCTCACCCCTCCACTTT
>-|-|TRBV2|TRBJ1-4
CASSEDSGVPNEKLFF
TGTGCCAGCAGTGAAGACAGCGGGGTACCTAATGAAAAACTGTTTTTT
>TRBD2|-|TRBV3-1/TRBV3-2|TRBJ2-1
CASSPTSVNEQFF
TGTGCCAGCAGCCCTACTAGCGTCAATGAGCAGTTCTTC
>TRBD1|-|TRBV7-9|TRBJ2-1
CASSLVPGQGANEQFF
TGTGCCAGCAGCTTAGTCCCCGGACAGGGGGCCAATGAGCAGTTCTTC
>-|-|TRBV18|TRBJ1-4
CASSDQGSHEKLFF
TGTGCCAGCTCTGACCAGGGGTCCCATGAAAAACTGTTTTTT
>TRBD1|few|TRBV28|TRBJ2-7
CASSSGTGVAYEQYF
TGTGCCAGCAGTTCTGGGACAGGGGTGGCCTACGAGCAGTACTTC
>-|-|TRBV27|TRBJ2-5
CASSFIGGGQVEGQNQETQYF
TGTGCCAGCAGTTTCATAGGTGGGGGGCAGGTGGAGGGACAGAACCAAGAGACCCAGTACTTC
>-|-|TRBV19|TRBJ1-3
CASGGQIGNTIYF
TGTGCCAGTGGAGGACAGATAGGAAACACCATATATTTT
>TRBD1|-|TRBV11-3|TRBJ2-3
CASSGRQGAPTDTQYF
TGTGCCAGCAGCGGGCGACAGGGGGCTCCCACAGATACGCAGTATTTT
>-|-|TRBV6-2/TRBV6-3|TRBJ1-1
CASSYATEAFF
TGTGCCAGCAGTTATGCGACTGAAGCTTTCTTT
>-|-|TRBV19|TRBJ1-5
CASSIRGSNQPQHF
TGTGCCAGTAGTATTCGGGGGAGCAATCAGCCCCAGCATTTT
>TRBD1|-|TRBV20-1|TRBJ2-7
CSASLTTGGNDEQYF
TGCAGTGCTAGTCTCACGACAGGGGGCAACGACGAGCAGTACTTC
>TRBD1|-|TRBV2|TRBJ1-2
CASRDREHYGYTF
TGTGCCAGCAGGGACAGGGAGCACTATGGCTACACCTTC
>TRBD1|-|TRBV5-1|TRBJ1-2
CASSTDGQGHGYTF
TGCGCCAGCAGCACGGATGGACAGGGCCATGGCTACACCTTC
>-|-|TRBV6-2/TRBV6-3|TRBJ2-4
CASSSNGAKNIQYF
TGTGCCAGCAGCAGCAATGGAGCCAAAAACATTCAGTACTTC
>TRBD2|-|TRBV6-1|TRBJ2-3
CASSDGLAKKDTQYF
TGTGCCAGCAGTGACGGACTAGCGAAGAAAGATACGCAGTATTTT
>TRBD1|-|TRBV28|TRBJ1-6
CASIADRGGNSPLHF
TGTGCCAGCATCGCCGACAGGGGAGGTAATTCACCCCTCCACTTT
>TRBD2|-|TRBV9|TRBJ2-2
CASSVGSGNTGELFF
TGTGCCAGCAGCGTCGGTAGCGGGAATACCGGGGAGCTGTTTTTT
>TRBD1|-|TRBV7-9|TRBJ2-2
CASSSPDRMNTGELFF
TGTGCCAGCAGCTCCCCGGACAGGATGAACACCGGGGAGCTGTTTTTT
>-|-|TRBV6-5|TRBJ1-2
CASSYSTRGYGYTF
TGTGCCAGCAGTTACTCAACGCGCGGCTATGGCTACACCTTC
>-|once|TRBV2|TRBJ1-5
CASSGGYSNQPQHF
TGTGCCAGCAGTGGAGGGTATAGCAATCAGCCCCAGCATTTT
>TRBD1|-|TRBV6-5|TRBJ1-3
CASSRTGDGNTIYF
TGTGCCAGCAGCCGCACAGGGGACGGAAACACCATATATTTT
>TRBD2|-|TRBV19|TRBJ2-2
CASSTSGRAVGIGELFF
TGTGCCAGTAGTACCAGCGGGAGGGCTGTTGGGATCGGGGAGCTGTTTTTT
>-|-|TRBV11-2|TRBJ1-5
CASSLGQANQPQHF
TGTGCCAGCAGCTTAGGGCAGGCCAATCAGCCCCAGCATTTT
>TRBD1|-|TRBV7-2|TRBJ1-2
CASSPWTGFNYGYTF
TGTGCCAGCAGCCCGTGGACAGGCTTTAACTATGGCTACACCTTC
>TRBD2|-|TRBV30|TRBJ2-1
CAWGSKRGYNEQFF
TGTGCCTGGGGGTCCAAGCGGGGATACAATGAGCAGTTCTTC